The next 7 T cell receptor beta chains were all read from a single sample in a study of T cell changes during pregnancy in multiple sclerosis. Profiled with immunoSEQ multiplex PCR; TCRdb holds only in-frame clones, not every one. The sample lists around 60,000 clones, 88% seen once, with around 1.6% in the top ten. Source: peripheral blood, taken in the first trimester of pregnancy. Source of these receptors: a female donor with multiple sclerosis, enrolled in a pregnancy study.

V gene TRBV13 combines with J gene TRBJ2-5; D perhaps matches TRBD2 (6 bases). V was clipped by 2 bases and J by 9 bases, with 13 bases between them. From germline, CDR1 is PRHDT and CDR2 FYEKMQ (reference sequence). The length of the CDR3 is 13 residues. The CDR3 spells CASSLRSGGAQYF. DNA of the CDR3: TGTGCCAGCAGCTTACGGTCCGGCGGGGCCCAGTACTTC.

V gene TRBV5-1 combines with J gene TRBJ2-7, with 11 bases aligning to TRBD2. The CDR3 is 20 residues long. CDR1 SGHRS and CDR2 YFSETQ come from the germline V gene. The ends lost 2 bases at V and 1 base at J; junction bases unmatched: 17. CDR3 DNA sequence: TGCGCCAGCAGCTTTGGCTTCGGGCGATCCGGGACTAGCGGTTCCTACGAGCAGTACTTC. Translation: CASSFGFGRSGTSGSYEQYF.

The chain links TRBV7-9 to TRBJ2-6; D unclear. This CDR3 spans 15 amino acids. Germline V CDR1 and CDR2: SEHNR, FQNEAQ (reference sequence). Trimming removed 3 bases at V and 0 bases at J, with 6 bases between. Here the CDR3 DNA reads TGTGCCAGCAGCTTCCGGGTCTCTGGGGCCAACGTCCTGACTTTC. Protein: CASSFRVSGANVLTF. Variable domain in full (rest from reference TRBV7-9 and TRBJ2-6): DTGVSQNPRHKITKRGQNVTFRCDPISEHNRLYWYRQTLGQGPEFLTYFQNEAQLEKSRLLSDRFSAERPKGSFSTLEIQRTEQGDSAMYLCASSFRVSGANVLTFGAGSRLTVL.

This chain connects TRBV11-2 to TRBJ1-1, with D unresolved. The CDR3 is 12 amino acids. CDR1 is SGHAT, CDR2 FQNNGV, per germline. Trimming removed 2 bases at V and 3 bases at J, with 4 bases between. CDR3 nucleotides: TGTGCCAGCAGCTTAACGGACACTGAAGCTTTCTTT. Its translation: CASSLTDTEAFF.

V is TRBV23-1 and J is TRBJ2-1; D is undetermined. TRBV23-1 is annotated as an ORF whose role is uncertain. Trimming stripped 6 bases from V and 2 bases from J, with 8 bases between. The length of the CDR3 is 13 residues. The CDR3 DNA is TGCGCCAGCAGCCCAGAACCCTACAATGAGCAGTTCTTC. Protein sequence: CASSPEPYNEQFF.

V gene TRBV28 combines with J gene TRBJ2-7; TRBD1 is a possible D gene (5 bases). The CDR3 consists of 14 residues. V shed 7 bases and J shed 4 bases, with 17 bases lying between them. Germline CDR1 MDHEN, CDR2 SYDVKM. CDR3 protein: CASTLTGPYYEQYF. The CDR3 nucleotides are TGTGCCAGCACCTTAACAGGACCCTATTACGAGCAGTACTTC.

CDR3 sequence: CASSSVGGGRYTF. In DNA, the CDR3 is TGTGCCAGCAGCTCGGTCGGGGGAGGCCGCTACACCTTC. The rearrangement links TRBV6-5 to TRBJ1-2; perhaps TRBD1 as D (5 bases). The V and J ends lost 6 bases and 9 bases respectively, with 17 bases between them. This CDR3 has 13 residues. The germline gives CDR1 MNHEY, CDR2 SVGAGI.